These 9 T cell receptor beta chains share one sample of origin, sequenced in a study of cytomegalovirus exposure and HLA in healthy donors. It was with 60 Vbeta and 13 Jbeta primers that the PCR ran. Assay: immunoSEQ multiplex PCR; the TCRdb copy retains only in-frame clones and omits some. There are around 140,000 clones in the sample; almost 85% occur only once, and around 3% lies in the top ten. Material: PBMCs. The source is a man aged 18 to 35 in good health and CMV-seropositive.

This chain joins TRBV28 and TRBJ2-1, with a possible D match to TRBD1 (6 bases). Per the germline V gene, CDR1 is MDHEN and CDR2 is SYDVKM. This CDR3 is 15 amino acids long. V shed 4 bases and J shed 7 bases, with 17 bases lying between them. The CDR3 sequence is CASSSRDTKGNEQFF. The CDR3 DNA reads as TGTGCCAGCAGTTCCCGGGACACAAAAGGGAATGAGCAGTTCTTC.

This clone was seen a few times. The genes are TRBV27 and TRBJ1-2; no reliable D call. The CDR3 consists of 13 residues. Per the germline V gene, CDR1 is MNHEY and CDR2 is SMNVEV (reference sequence). Trimming stripped 4 bases from V and 3 bases from J, with 9 bases between. Here the CDR3 DNA reads TGTGCCAGCAGTTGGAGGGCTGACTATGGCTACACCTTC. It encodes CASSWRADYGYTF.

This chain joins TRBV27 and TRBJ1-1, with TRBD1 matching 8 bases. The CDR3 spans 13 residues. V shed 5 bases, J shed 4 bases, and the junction held 3 bases outside the gene matches. The germline gives CDR1 MNHEY, CDR2 SMNVEV (reference sequence). CDR3 residues: CASSLRGPTEAFF. The CDR3 DNA reads TGTGCCAGCAGTCTCAGGGGGCCCACTGAAGCTTTCTTT.

J is TRBJ1-1 and V is TRBV11-2; 10 nucleotides line up with TRBD1. CDR3 length equals 16 residues. V lost 4 bases, J lost 0 bases, and 5 bases stayed unmatched. Germline values: CDR1 SGHAT, CDR2 FQNNGV. This CDR3 reads CASSSRTGGLNTEAFF. CDR3 DNA sequence: TGTGCCAGCAGCTCACGGACAGGGGGATTGAACACTGAAGCTTTCTTT.

The V and J genes are TRBV4-2 and TRBJ2-2, with 8 nucleotides matching TRBD1. The CDR3 runs to 17 residues. J gave up 6 bases and V 0 bases, and 9 bases lay outside the gene matches. CDR1 and CDR2 (germline): LGHNA, YNFKEQ. CDR3 sequence reads: CASSQEATGVLAGELFF. CDR3 DNA sequence: TGTGCCAGCAGCCAAGAGGCGACAGGGGTCCTAGCCGGGGAGCTGTTTTTT.

CDR3 in DNA: TGTGCCAGCACTATGGGGGGGAGCTATGGCTACACCTTC. This translates into CASTMGGSYGYTF. The gene calls are TRBV7-9 and TRBJ1-2, with D maybe TRBD1 (5 bases). V dropped 7 bases and J dropped 4 bases, with 13 bases sitting between them. Germline V gene data show CDR1 as SEHNR and CDR2 as FQNEAQ (reference sequence). The CDR3 sequence is 13 residues long.

The chain recombines TRBV6-5 with TRBJ2-1; no reliable D call. V was clipped by 0 bases and J by 6 bases, with 6 bases between them. The CDR3 is made up of 13 amino acids. CDR1 MNHEY and CDR2 SVGAGI come from the germline V gene. This CDR3 is CASSYSSVNEQFF. The DNA for the CDR3 is TGTGCCAGCAGTTACTCGTCTGTCAATGAGCAGTTCTTC.

V usage is TRBV6-5 and J usage is TRBJ2-3; 8 bases agree with TRBD1. The V gene end was trimmed by 5 bases and the J gene end by 3 bases; junction bases not matched to a gene: 1. Germline assignment: CDR1 MNHEY and CDR2 SVGAGI. This CDR3 has 13 residues. The CDR3 coding sequence is TGTGCCAGCAGTCGGGACAGGACAGATACGCAGTATTTT. Translating it yields CASSRDRTDTQYF.

The chain joins TRBV21-1 to TRBJ1-2; the table's D call, TRBD1, has no DNA check behind it. TRBV21-1 is assigned pseudogene status. CDR3 length: 19 residues. CDR3 residues: CASSTKGLVRDRRNYGYTF. CDR3 sequence (DNA): TGTGCCAGCAGCACCAAAGGACTGGTTCGTGACAGGCGAAACTATGGCTACACCTTC.